This passage covers 9 T cell receptor beta chains from one sample sequenced in a study of T cell changes during pregnancy in multiple sclerosis. TCRdb keeps only in-frame clones here, not all; method: immunoSEQ multiplex PCR. This sample has fewer than 50,000 clones, with roughly 94% found just once. The sequencing here drew on CD4+ T cells from peripheral blood mononuclear cells, taken in the third trimester of pregnancy. The receptors were sampled from a female donor with multiple sclerosis, enrolled in a pregnancy study.

The genes are TRBV19 and TRBJ2-2; D might be TRBD1 (6 bases). Germline loops: CDR1 LNHDA, CDR2 SQIVND (reference sequence). With 3 bases removed from V and 3 bases from J, the gap between germline ends came to 14 bases. The CDR3 contains 16 residues. The CDR3, as DNA: TGTGCCAGTAGTATTTTAGGGGGACGAGACACCGGGGAGCTGTTTTTT. It is translated as CASSILGGRDTGELFF.

This clone was recorded only once. The rearrangement joins TRBV18 to TRBJ1-2; D remains ambiguous. The ends were cut back, 3 bases at V and 4 bases at J, with 9 bases in the middle. Germline V lookup: CDR1 KGHSH, CDR2 LQKENI. This CDR3 is built from 13 residues. The CDR3 loop reads CASSPDSLYGYTF. Written as DNA, the CDR3 is TGTGCCAGCTCACCGGATAGCCTCTATGGCTACACCTTC.

This chain connects TRBV4-2 to TRBJ2-3; D is ambiguous. In germline, CDR1 is LGHNA, CDR2 YNFKEQ. The V end lost 0 bases, the J end lost 2 bases, and 6 bases lay between the germline ends. This CDR3 comprises 14 residues. CDR3 DNA: TGTGCCAGCAGCCAAGATAAATACACAGATACGCAGTATTTT. Its protein product is CASSQDKYTDTQYF.

The chain links TRBV13 to TRBJ2-5; tentatively, D is TRBD1 (6 bases). The CDR3 loop spans 15 amino acids. Germline CDR1 and CDR2: PRHDT and FYEKMQ (reference sequence). V gave up 5 bases and J gave up 0 bases, with 13 bases separating them. Here the CDR3 DNA reads TGTGCCAGCAGCGCAAAGACAGGTTACCAAGAGACCCAGTACTTC. Translated: CASSAKTGYQETQYF. The full variable domain, completed using reference TRBV13 and TRBJ2-5, is AAGVIQSPRHLIKEKRETATLKCYPIPRHDTVYWYQQGPGQDPQFLISFYEKMQSDKGSIPDRFSAQQFSDYHSELNMSSLELGDSALYFCASSAKTGYQETQYFGPGTRLLVL.

CDR3 nucleotides: TGTGCCAGCAGCTCGCGGACAGGCACTCAAGGAGGCACAGATACGCAGTATTTT. Translation gives CASSSRTGTQGGTDTQYF. The chain links TRBV5-6 to TRBJ2-3; 7 bases are shared with TRBD1. With V trimmed by 3 bases and J by 1 base, 14 bases remained unmatched. This CDR3 region has 18 residues. Germline assignment: CDR1 SGHDT and CDR2 YYEEEE.

The chain has TRBV5-4 and TRBJ2-2, with 13 bases matching TRBD2. The CDR3 is 14 residues long. The V segment lost 4 bases and the J segment 7 bases; nucleotides outside the gene matches: 1. Germline CDR1 and CDR2: SGHNT and YYREEE (reference sequence). The CDR3 DNA reads TGTGCCAGCAGCACTAGCGGGAGGGGCGGGGAGCTGTTTTTT. Translation gives CASSTSGRGGELFF.

The rearrangement joins TRBV27 to TRBJ2-3, with 8 nucleotides matching TRBD2. The CDR3 consists of 14 residues. Germline CDR1 and CDR2: MNHEY and SMNVEV (reference sequence). V dropped 6 bases and J dropped 0; count of bases not matched to a gene: 2. This CDR3 reads CASSKRESTDTQYF. CDR3 DNA: TGTGCCAGCAGCAAGCGGGAGAGCACAGATACGCAGTATTTT.

This chain links TRBV6-6 with TRBJ1-5; D is undetermined. The V gene lost 0 bases and the J gene lost 9 bases, with 6 bases spanning the gap. The germline V gene has CDR1 MNHNY and CDR2 SVGAGI (reference sequence). The CDR3 consists of 12 residues. The DNA of the CDR3 is TGTGCCAGCAGTTACTCCACGCGGCCCCAGCATTTT. Residues: CASSYSTRPQHF.

In its sample, this clone was seen once. The chain recombines TRBV9 with TRBJ2-3, with TRBD2 identical over 11 bases. The CDR3 runs to 18 residues. Germline V lookup: CDR1 SGDLS, CDR2 YYNGEE. Losses at the gene ends were 4 bases for V and 3 bases for J; bases not matched to a gene: 13. In DNA, the CDR3 is TGTGCCAGCAGCCCCGGTCTCCTAGCGGGAGGAAATACAGATACGCAGTATTTT. The encoded protein is CASSPGLLAGGNTDTQYF.